This TCR beta chain was found in a study of shared clonotypes between healthy human individuals. Points from the study as a whole: Clonotype sharing among donors likely depends on sequencing depth.

Each of the donors was a healthy adult who was HIV-negative and had not had a recent acute infection or vaccination. CDR1 is SNHLY and CDR2 is FYNNEI in the germline V gene. The V end lost 7 bases, the J end lost 2 bases, and 13 bases lay between the germline ends. This CDR3 has 14 amino acids. As regards this clone: Antigen specificity is unknown.

Assay used: immunoSEQ multiplex PCR; TCRdb lists only in-frame clones, some missing. The table has approximately 350,000 clones, 90% to 97% seen once; the top ten hold around 0.32%. Sequencing was carried out using memory CD8+ T cells sorted from blood. Subset reported: CD45RO+ cells pooled with CCR7-negative TemRA cells. The chain links TRBV2 to TRBJ2-3; tentative D call: TRBD2 (6 bases). The TCR comes from a man aged 25 to 40 in good health. CDR3 bases: TGTGCCAGCAACGGGGGTTTAACCACAGATACGCAGTATTTT. It specifies CASNGGLTTDTQYF.